The 29 T cell receptor beta chains given below trace back to one sample, sequenced in a study of T cell clusters in autoimmune cytopenias. Each sample's input was around 250 ng genomic DNA, 38,000 or so genome equivalents. One tube held mixed TRB-A and TRB-B primer pools for touch-down PCR. TCRdb reprocessed the multiplex PCR reads, with one entry per CDR3 protein and no DNA. Its table records over 6,000 distinct CDR3 sequences. This sample also appeared in a second study, on T cell repertoires in aging, cancer and after chemotherapy.

The sample consisted of peripheral blood. Every receptor here comes from a human donor in good health.

The rearrangement links TRBV7-9 to TRBJ2-3. Germline loops: CDR1 SEHNR, CDR2 FQNEAQ (reference sequence). The CDR3 has 11 amino acids. The CDR3 spells CASSLSTTQYF.

This clonotype shows up as medium-sized by frequency. This chain connects TRBV6-2 or TRBV6-3 to TRBJ2-3; TCRdb's assignment of TRBD2 cannot be checked, as there is no DNA. The CDR3 runs to 14 residues. Germline assignment: CDR1 MNHEY and CDR2 SVGEGT. The CDR3 spells CASSYSLRDDTQYF.

V and J are TRBV6-2 or TRBV6-3 and TRBJ2-1; the TCRdb D gene call, TRBD2, has no DNA to confirm it. CDR1 is MNHEY and CDR2 is SVGEGT in the germline V gene. The CDR3 loop spans 15 amino acids. The CDR3 spells CASSPTSGDYNEQFF.

This chain links TRBV5-4 with TRBJ2-5. Germline CDR1 and CDR2: SGHNT and YYREEE (reference sequence). The CDR3 sequence is 13 residues long. CDR3 residues: CASSRDEQETQYF.

Considering frequency, this clonotype is large (0.1 to 1%). This rearrangement joins TRBV29-1 to TRBJ2-7; checking the TCRdb D call of TRBD1 is not possible without DNA. CDR3 length equals 16 residues. Germline-derived CDR1 and CDR2 are SQVTM and ANQGSEA. The CDR3 is CSVEGLTGATTYEQYF.

This clonotype counts as medium-sized by frequency. The rearrangement joins TRBV5-6 to TRBJ2-7. Germline CDR1 reads SGHDT; CDR2 reads YYEEEE. This CDR3 contains 15 residues. The CDR3: CASSFLPRGSYEQYF.

This clonotype ranks as medium-sized (0.01 to 0.1%) in terms of frequency. The chain joins TRBV12-3 or TRBV12-4 to TRBJ2-6; TCRdb gives TRBD2 as the D gene, but with no DNA this cannot be confirmed. The CDR3 extends over 19 amino acids. CDR3 amino acids: CASSLLIRLAGPGANVLTF.

The V gene is TRBV6-5, the J gene TRBJ2-7; TCRdb designates TRBD1, a call that cannot be tested without DNA. The CDR3 totals 15 residues. Looked up from germline, CDR1 is MNHEY and CDR2 is SVGAGI. CDR3 in amino acids: CASSPDRDRVFEQYF.

This clonotype registers medium-sized by frequency. The chain recombines TRBV18 with TRBJ2-7; TCRdb's D call of TRBD1 is untestable without DNA. Germline CDR1 reads KGHSH; CDR2 reads LQKENI. The CDR3 is 14 amino acids. The CDR3: CASSPETGAYEQYF.

The chain is built from TRBV12-3 or TRBV12-4 and TRBJ2-7; TCRdb proposes TRBD1, but this gene call is untestable without DNA. The CDR3 is 17 residues long. This chain's CDR3 is CASSFSPVVGQGYEQYF.

The J gene is TRBJ1-2, the V gene TRBV5-4; TCRdb selects TRBD1, and the lack of DNA leaves this call unchecked. The germline gives CDR1 SGHNT, CDR2 YYREEE (reference sequence). The CDR3 loop spans 13 amino acids. The chain's CDR3 is CASSRDSLDGYTF.

The rearrangement links TRBV18 to TRBJ2-1; TCRdb's assignment of TRBD2 cannot be checked, as there is no DNA. The CDR3 extends over 16 amino acids. CDR1 is KGHSH, CDR2 LQKENI, per germline. The CDR3 sequence is CASSPSSGGAYNEQFF.

The chain joins TRBV7-2 to TRBJ2-1. Germline CDR1 reads SGHTA; CDR2 reads FQGNSA. The CDR3 sequence is 14 residues long. This CDR3 reads CASSLLPFYNKQFF. The full variable domain, rest sourced from reference TRBV7-2 and TRBJ2-1, is GAGVSQSPSNKVTEKGKDVELRCDPISGHTALYWYRQSLGQGLEFLIYFQGNSAPDKSGLPSDRFSAERTGGSVSTLTIQRTQQEDSAVYLCASSLLPFYNKQFFGPGTRLTVL.

The CDR3 sequence: CASNGQGPTEAFF. V is TRBV12-3 or TRBV12-4 and J is TRBJ1-1; without DNA, the TCRdb call of TRBD1 cannot be checked. The CDR3 spans 13 residues.

The CDR3 spells CASSLGEGRETQYF. V gene TRBV7-6 combines with J gene TRBJ2-5; the D gene TCRdb calls, TRBD2, cannot be checked with no DNA. Looked up from germline, CDR1 is SGHVS and CDR2 is FNYEAQ. The CDR3 covers 14 residues. The variable domain in full, completed from reference TRBV7-6 and TRBJ2-5, reads GAGVSQSPRYKVTKRGQDVALRCDPISGHVSLYWYRQALGQGPEFLTYFNYEAQQDKSGLPNDRFSAERPEGSISTLTIQRTEQRDSAMYRCASSLGEGRETQYFGPGTRLLVL.

In terms of frequency, this clonotype is medium-sized (0.01 to 0.1%). The chain uses TRBV15 and TRBJ2-4; TCRdb selects TRBD1, and the lack of DNA leaves this call unchecked. This CDR3 has 16 amino acids. Germline CDR1 LNHNV, CDR2 YYDKDF (reference sequence). The CDR3 sequence: CATSRDRGRAKNIQYF.

The chain employs TRBV5-5 and TRBJ1-6. CDR1 and CDR2 (germline): SGHKS, YYEKEE (reference sequence). This CDR3 has 11 residues. The CDR3: CASSANSPLHF.

By frequency, this clonotype registers medium-sized. The gene calls are TRBV29-1 and TRBJ2-7; absent DNA, TCRdb's TRBD2 call cannot be checked. Germline CDR1 SQVTM, CDR2 ANQGSEA. The length of the CDR3 is 12 residues. This CDR3 is CRGTSGSYEQYF.

V usage is TRBV5-1 and J usage is TRBJ1-4; TCRdb calls TRBD1, which cannot be checked without DNA. CDR1 and CDR2 (germline): SGHRS, YFSETQ. The CDR3 contains 16 residues. This CDR3 reads CASSLTTGTTNEKLFF.

This clonotype is classed as medium-sized by frequency. The rearrangement uses TRBV30 and TRBJ1-6. This CDR3 has 12 residues. The germline V gene encodes CDR1 GTSNPN and CDR2 SVGIG (reference sequence). CDR3 protein: CAWSSDSSPLHF.

The chain carries TRBV6-5 and TRBJ2-7; the D call from TCRdb, TRBD1, cannot be confirmed without DNA. Germline V gene lookup returns CDR1 MNHEY and CDR2 SVGAGI. CDR3 length: 16 residues. The chain's CDR3 is CASSYSMGENSYEQYF.

The chain has TRBV5-1 and TRBJ2-1; the TCRdb D gene call, TRBD1, has no DNA to confirm it. The CDR3 runs to 17 residues. Germline V gene data show CDR1 as SGHRS and CDR2 as YFSETQ. The CDR3 reads CASSLAGGPRGYNEQFF.

The chain carries TRBV20-1 and TRBJ1-2. This CDR3 is 12 amino acids long. The germline V gene encodes CDR1 DFQATT and CDR2 SNEGSKA (reference sequence). The CDR3 here is CSASSANYGYTF.

The chain employs TRBV24-1 and TRBJ2-5; without DNA, the TCRdb call of TRBD1 cannot be checked. Germline assignment: CDR1 KGHDR and CDR2 SFDVKD. The CDR3 has 15 amino acids. The CDR3 protein is CATSDSRGGQETQYF.

The rearrangement uses TRBV12-3 or TRBV12-4 and TRBJ2-7; TCRdb returns TRBD2, unconfirmable since there is no DNA. The CDR3 contains 13 residues. The CDR3 loop is CATKGRHSYEQYF.

The J gene is TRBJ1-6, the V gene TRBV15; TCRdb's D call, TRBD1, is unchecked because there is no DNA. The CDR3 loop spans 16 amino acids. From germline, CDR1 is LNHNV and CDR2 YYDKDF (reference sequence). CDR3 amino acids: CATSRGNRGPVSPLHF.

This clonotype is labeled medium-sized based on frequency. The chain employs TRBV5-4 and TRBJ1-3; the D call from TCRdb, TRBD1, cannot be confirmed without DNA. CDR1 and CDR2 from the germline V gene are SGHNT and YYREEE (reference sequence). The CDR3 has 16 amino acids. CDR3 loop: CASSLGFGGTGNTIYF.

The genes are TRBV19 and TRBJ1-4; the TCRdb D gene call, TRBD1, has no DNA to confirm it. This CDR3 has 14 residues. Germline lookup yields CDR1 LNHDA and CDR2 SQIVND (reference sequence). The CDR3: CASSPGTANEKLFF.

The rearrangement uses TRBV10-3 and TRBJ1-5; TCRdb indicates TRBD1, and absent DNA this call remains unverified. The CDR3 has 15 residues. Germline V gene sequence: CDR1 ENHRY, CDR2 SYGVKD. This CDR3 is CAISDGKNSNQPQHF.